What follows is one T cell receptor beta chain and its context. The data belong to a study of technical replicates of blood from several donors. Repertoires were generated with immunoSEQ multiplex PCR, while TCRdb's copy carries only in-frame clones and drops some. Altogether about 75,000 clones are present, approximately 96% being singletons, with the ten largest covering approximately 0.18%. The CDR3 has 15 residues. The V gene's germline CDR1 is SGHAT and CDR2 FQNNGV. V lost 5 bases, J lost 2 bases, and 16 bases lay in between. The sample comprised T cells isolated from PBMCs. The source is a human donor in good health. The V and J genes are TRBV11-2 and TRBJ2-7, with no clear D. CDR3 protein: CASSPLRGSPYEQYF. Here the CDR3 DNA reads TGTGCCAGCAGCCCTCTTCGTGGCAGTCCCTACGAGCAGTACTTC.